The clone carrying this TCR beta chain has only a few counts. Its target is not known. This sample was included in a study of blood T cells in healthy people across ages. PCR was performed a second time for about 6 to 12 cycles using a sample-barcoded 5' primer and a J-beta primer mix. Each sample provided no less than 2.5 million CDR3-containing paired-end reads. Using its own MiXCR run on the 5' RACE reads, TCRdb lists one record per CDR3 protein. The data hold roughly 1.5 million distinct CDR3 sequences, with around 40% observed a single time. Findings and caveats of the study: A strong correlation between TCR beta diversity and naive T cell percentage was seen.

The V and J ends lost 7 bases and 2 bases, in that order; junction bases with no gene match: 9. The CDR3 is made up of 16 amino acids. This rearrangement joins TRBV12-3 or TRBV12-4 to TRBJ2-4, with 9 bases aligning to TRBD2. The sequence came from a woman between 18 and 29 years old in good health. What was sequenced was blood. The CDR3 sequence is CASTRLAETTKNIQYF. The CDR3 DNA reads TGTGCCAGCACCAGACTAGCGGAGACCACCAAAAACATTCAGTACTTC.